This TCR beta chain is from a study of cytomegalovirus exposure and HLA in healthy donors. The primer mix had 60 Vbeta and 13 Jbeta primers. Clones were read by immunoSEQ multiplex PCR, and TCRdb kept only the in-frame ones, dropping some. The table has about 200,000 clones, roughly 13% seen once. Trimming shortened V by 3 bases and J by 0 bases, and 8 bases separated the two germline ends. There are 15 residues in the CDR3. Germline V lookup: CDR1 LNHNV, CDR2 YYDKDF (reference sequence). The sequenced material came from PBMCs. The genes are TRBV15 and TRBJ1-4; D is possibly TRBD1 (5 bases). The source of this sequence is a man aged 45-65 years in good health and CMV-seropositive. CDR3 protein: CATSSGGATNEKLFF. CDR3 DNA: TGTGCCACCAGCAGCGGGGGGGCAACTAATGAAAAACTGTTTTTT.